Given below is one T cell receptor (beta chain) in context. How the authors handled the data: Estimation of nucleated cell counts relied on the amplification of reference gene primers. TCRdb's copy holds only in-frame clones and misses some; the assay was immunoSEQ multiplex PCR. The D gene and trimming were derived from the DNA, and the V and J assignments and clone size from that table. The data hold roughly 150,000 clones, with 90% observed a single time. The sample is drawn from a study of blood T cell repertoires in COVID-19. Study at large: Researchers got acute and convalescent COVID-19 samples from the United States, Italy and Spain. The cDNA or gDNA used as material had been derived from T cells, B-cell-depleted T cells, or PBMCs.

The V and J ends lost 1 base and 4 bases, in that order; junction bases with no gene match: 2. CDR3 length: 15 amino acids. Germline V gene sequence: CDR1 SGHDN, CDR2 FVKESK. This chain links TRBV14 with TRBJ2-1, with 9 bases aligning to TRBD2. What was sequenced was peripheral blood. The TCR was taken from a man in his sixties with active or convalescent COVID-19. CDR3 coding DNA: TGTGCCAGCAGCCAAGTAGCGGGAGCTTACAATGAGCAGTTCTTC. This encodes CASSQVAGAYNEQFF.